The entry below describes one TCR beta chain. Its antigen is unidentified. The CDR3 is made up of 14 amino acids. Germline V gene data show CDR1 as LNHDA and CDR2 as SQIVND (reference sequence). V shed 6 bases and J shed 8 bases, with 19 bases lying between them. This sample is part of a study of Ad26.COV2.S vaccination and SARS-CoV-2 variants. Study-wide results and caveats: Recipients given vaccine exceeded placebo recipients in spike-specific TCR breadth. The breadth of spike-specific CD8+ and CD4+ T cell responses after vaccination was reportedly substantial.

Treatment here: roughly 20 received Ad26.COV2.S at low or high dose, single or two shots; about 5 received placebo; per-sample allocation not given. Samples were taken on day 63 after the first vaccine or placebo injection. An adult aged 18-55 years in Boston served as the donor. Profiled with immunoSEQ multiplex PCR; TCRdb holds only in-frame clones, not every one. The sample has 350,000 to 400,000 clones; 75% to 90% are singletons. This clonotype was obtained from a person between 18 and 65 years old who received the Ad26.COV2.S COVID-19 vaccine or a placebo. This sample comprised peripheral blood, obtained in a trial of Ad26.COV2.S vaccine versus placebo. This chain connects TRBV19 to TRBJ1-2; possible D gene TRBD1, 5 bases. This chain's CDR3 is CASRTGDSPRGYTF. The CDR3 bases are TGTGCCAGTAGGACCGGAGACAGTCCTCGAGGCTACACCTTC.